What follows is one TCR beta chain and its context. Distinct nucleotide sequences in the sample also encode this CDR3. CDR3 size: 14 residues. Looked up from germline, CDR1 is MDHEN and CDR2 is SYDVKM. With 2 bases removed from V and 2 bases from J, the gap between germline ends came to 9 bases. Vbeta (60) and Jbeta (13) primers were used in the PCR. TCRdb's copy holds only in-frame clones and misses some; the assay was immunoSEQ multiplex PCR. This table holds roughly 72,000 clones, around three quarters found once. The data were taken from a study of cytomegalovirus exposure and HLA in healthy donors. Looking at the study overall: Around 200 million T cells yielded approximately 100 million unique TCR beta sequences, as an earlier analysis found.

The rearrangement uses TRBV28 and TRBJ1-2; D may be TRBD1 (5 bases). The sample consisted of PBMCs. The sequence was obtained from a woman in her thirties or forties in good health and CMV-seropositive. CDR3: CASSLGAGNYGYTF. The CDR3 bases are TGTGCCAGCAGTTTAGGGGCCGGGAACTATGGCTACACCTTC.